The 18 T cell receptor beta chains reported below all come from one sample, sequenced in a study of CD8 T cells in ankylosing spondylitis. TCRdb re-called the 5' RACE reads through MiXCR, storing one row per CDR3 protein. The sample has approximately 180,000 distinct CDR3 sequences; 15% to 20% are singletons. The specimen was blood, either unsorted or a sorted T cell fraction (not recorded which). The receptors come from a male donor between 5 and 29 years old with ankylosing spondylitis or in good health (not recorded which).

Ten or more counts support this clonotype. V gene TRBV7-9 combines with J gene TRBJ2-5; tentatively, D is TRBD1 (6 bases). Germline V lookup: CDR1 SEHNR, CDR2 FQNEAQ (reference sequence). Trimming removed 7 bases from V and 5 bases from J, with 11 bases in between. CDR3 size: 12 residues. CDR3 sequence: CASITRGETQYF. In DNA, the CDR3 is TGTGCCAGCATAACAAGGGGGGAGACCCAGTACTTC.

This clonotype was picked up many times. The rearrangement uses TRBV20-1 and TRBJ2-1, with 9 bases aligning to TRBD1. The CDR3 is 16 residues long. V was pared by 0 bases and J by 7 bases, with 10 bases of the junction left unmatched. The germline V gene encodes CDR1 DFQATT and CDR2 SNEGSKA (reference sequence). This CDR3 reads CSARDPRRTGENEQFF. The CDR3 region has the DNA TGCAGTGCTAGAGATCCAAGGAGGACAGGGGAGAATGAGCAGTTCTTC.

This clonotype was counted many times. The chain links TRBV12-3 or TRBV12-4 to TRBJ2-5; TRBD2 matches at 10 bases. This CDR3 is built from 16 residues. Losses at the gene ends were 3 bases for V and 1 base for J; bases not matched to a gene: 5. CDR3 in DNA: TGTGCCAGCAGTTTGGGGAGCGGGAGGGCCCAAGAGACCCAGTACTTC. Its translation is CASSLGSGRAQETQYF.

The chain joins TRBV20-1 to TRBJ2-1, with 11 nucleotides matching TRBD2. The CDR3 consists of 18 residues. Per the germline V gene, CDR1 is DFQATT and CDR2 is SNEGSKA (reference sequence). V was pared by 1 base and J by 5 bases, with 13 bases of the junction left unmatched. The DNA for the CDR3 is TGCAGTGCTAGAGTAGTCCCAACTAGCGGGAGATCTAACAATGAGCAGTTCTTC. Translating gives CSARVVPTSGRSNNEQFF.

This clonotype came up many times. The chain uses TRBV5-1 and TRBJ1-4, with 8 bases that match TRBD1. Per germline, CDR1 SGHRS and CDR2 YFSETQ. This CDR3 has 14 residues. Trimming took 4 bases from V and 8 from J; bases not matched to a gene: 7. The CDR3 protein is CASSLGQGQEKLFF. Here the CDR3 DNA reads TGCGCCAGCAGCCTCGGACAGGGCCAGGAAAAACTGTTTTTT.

At least ten counts were recorded for this clonotype. This chain connects TRBV11-2 to TRBJ2-1; 12 bases map to TRBD2. Losses at the gene ends were 6 bases for V and 8 bases for J; bases not matched to a gene: 8. Germline-derived CDR1 and CDR2 are SGHAT and FQNNGV. This CDR3 has 15 residues. The CDR3 loop reads CASRHRLAGVYEQFF. The CDR3 coding sequence is TGTGCCAGCAGACACCGACTAGCGGGAGTGTATGAGCAGTTCTTC.

This clonotype was counted ten times or more. This sequence joins TRBV10-3 and TRBJ2-7; D not resolved. V shed 0 bases and J shed 5 bases, with 8 bases lying between them. Germline loops: CDR1 ENHRY, CDR2 SYGVKD. This CDR3 spans 13 amino acids. As DNA, the CDR3 is TGTGCCATCAGTGAGTCAGGTAGGAACGAGCAGTACGTC. Translated, it gives CAISESGRNEQYV.

This clonotype was found many times. The chain employs TRBV6-1 and TRBJ1-6, with D perhaps matching TRBD1 (6 bases). The germline V and J ends were trimmed by 7 bases and 3 bases, with 10 bases remaining between them. The CDR3 spans 14 residues. CDR1 MNHNS and CDR2 SASEGT come from the germline V gene. The DNA of the CDR3 is TGTGCCAGCACCGGGACACTCTATAATTCACCCCTCCACTTT. Translated: CASTGTLYNSPLHF.

This clonotype was found many times. This sequence joins TRBV6-5 and TRBJ2-2, with D perhaps matching TRBD2 (6 bases). The V end lost 0 bases, the J end lost 0 bases, and 17 bases lay between the germline ends. Germline V gene lookup returns CDR1 MNHEY and CDR2 SVGAGI. The CDR3 covers 19 residues. The CDR3 loop is CASSYSGGLLSPNTGELFF. CDR3 nucleotide sequence: TGTGCCAGCAGTTACTCTGGGGGACTCCTAAGCCCGAACACCGGGGAGCTGTTTTTT.

This clonotype was observed at least ten times. The CDR3 DNA is TGTGCCACCAGCAGAGATCACGCAGGGGCGGTCTATGGCTACACCTTC. As protein: CATSRDHAGAVYGYTF. The chain links TRBV15 to TRBJ1-2, with a weak D call TRBD1 (6 bases). This CDR3 is 16 amino acids long. In germline, CDR1 is LNHNV, CDR2 YYDKDF (reference sequence). V was cut by 0 bases and J by 4 bases, with 15 bases left in between.

This clonotype appeared many times. The V and J genes are TRBV5-1 and TRBJ2-2; D possibly corresponds to TRBD1 (6 bases). This CDR3 is built from 19 residues. The germline V gene has CDR1 SGHRS and CDR2 YFSETQ. V was trimmed by 3 bases and J by 2 bases, leaving 23 bases between them. The CDR3 bases are TGCGCCAGCAGCTACCCCTTGGTCCCAGGGGCCTTAAACACCGGGGAGCTGTTTTTT. It codes for CASSYPLVPGALNTGELFF. Variable domain in full (rest from reference TRBV5-1 and TRBJ2-2): KAGVTQTPRYLIKTRGQQVTLSCSPISGHRSVSWYQQTPGQGLQFLFEYFSETQRNKGNFPGRFSGRQFSNSRSEMNVSTLELGDSALYLCASSYPLVPGALNTGELFFGEGSRLTVL.

This clonotype was picked up many times. The chain links TRBV4-3 to TRBJ1-2; perhaps TRBD1 as D (6 bases). Deletions cut 0 bases from V and 1 base from J, with 9 bases between. There are 15 residues in the CDR3. Germline values: CDR1 LGHNA, CDR2 YSLEER. The CDR3 region has the DNA TGCGCCAGCAGCCAAGAGATGGACAGTAACTATGGCTACACCTTC. Translating it yields CASSQEMDSNYGYTF.

This clonotype was observed at least ten times. The chain links TRBV18 to TRBJ2-3, with TRBD2 identical over 9 bases. After removal of 3 bases from V and 2 bases from J, the junction contained 9 bases not matched to a gene. The CDR3 is made up of 17 amino acids. Germline CDR1 reads KGHSH; CDR2 reads LQKENI. The CDR3, as DNA: TGTGCCAGCTCACCCCTGCGGCGGGAGGGCCCCACAGATACGCAGTATTTT. Encoded protein: CASSPLRREGPTDTQYF.

This clonotype was seen ten or more times. The V call is TRBV7-8, the J call TRBJ2-7; 10 bases are a match to TRBD1. Germline-derived CDR1 and CDR2 are SGHVS and FQNEAQ. The ends lost 1 base at V and 5 bases at J; junction bases unmatched: 8. The length of the CDR3 is 16 residues. In DNA, the CDR3 is TGTGCCAGCAGCTTAGTCTGGGACAGGGGACCCCACGAGCAGTACTTC. Encoded protein: CASSLVWDRGPHEQYF.

This clonotype was recorded at least ten times. The chain employs TRBV11-2 and TRBJ2-7; no definite D call. Germline-derived CDR1 and CDR2 are SGHAT and FQNNGV. The germline V and J ends were trimmed by 1 base and 5 bases, with 6 bases remaining between them. CDR3 length: 12 amino acids. CDR3: CASSLGQNEQYV. In nucleotides, the CDR3 is TGTGCCAGCAGCTTAGGGCAGAACGAGCAGTACGTC.

In DNA form, the CDR3 reads TGTGCCAGCCACCCCGCGCGACTAGCGGGCTCCAATGAGCAGTTCTTC. Amino acids: CASHPARLAGSNEQFF. The genes are TRBV6-5 and TRBJ2-1; 10 bases are a match to TRBD2. There are 16 residues in the CDR3. Trimming cost V 8 bases and J 6 bases; bases outside gene matches: 13. Germline V gene lookup returns CDR1 MNHEY and CDR2 SVGAGI.

This clonotype was observed at least ten times. The chain links TRBV12-3 or TRBV12-4 to TRBJ2-7, with D hard to call. V gave up 0 bases and J gave up 3 bases, with 9 bases separating them. The CDR3 consists of 14 residues. CDR3 loop: CASSLAVPYYEQYF. CDR3 sequence (DNA): TGTGCCAGCAGTTTAGCCGTCCCTTACTACGAGCAGTACTTC.

This clonotype showed up many times. This chain connects TRBV9 to TRBJ2-2; D remains unclear. In germline, CDR1 is SGDLS, CDR2 YYNGEE. There are 15 residues in the CDR3. V lost 4 bases to trimming and J lost 1 base, with 11 bases between them. This chain's CDR3 is CASSLSNGNTGELFF. As DNA, the CDR3 is TGTGCCAGCAGCCTCAGCAATGGGAACACCGGGGAGCTGTTTTTT. Looking up the rest from reference TRBV9 and TRBJ2-2 gives the full variable domain: DSGVTQTPKHLITATGQRVTLRCSPRSGDLSVYWYQQSLDQGLQFLIQYYNGEERAKGNILERFSAQQFPDLHSELNLSSLELGDSALYFCASSLSNGNTGELFFGEGSRLTVL.